These 8 T cell receptor beta chains share one sample of origin, sequenced in a study of OX40 agonist ivuxolimab in advanced cancers. Method: immunoSEQ multiplex PCR; TCRdb's copy keeps in-frame clones and lacks some. The data contain 25,000 or so clones, around 78% of them singletons. Sequencing was performed on CD4+ or CD8+ T cells sorted from blood, taken in a trial of the OX40 agonist ivuxolimab. These receptors were collected from an adult with an advanced solid tumor such as melanoma, head and neck, liver or kidney cancer.

J is TRBJ1-6 and V is TRBV2; 9 bases align to TRBD1. Trimming took 6 bases from V and 7 from J; bases not matched to a gene: 7. Germline values: CDR1 SNHLY, CDR2 FYNNEI. CDR3 length: 15 residues. The CDR3 protein is CASSAGTGWNSPLHF. The CDR3 bases are TGTGCCAGCAGCGCCGGGACAGGGTGGAATTCACCCCTCCACTTT.

The chain couples TRBV4-2 to TRBJ1-2; possible D gene TRBD1, 6 bases. The CDR3 has 14 residues. Trimming took 5 bases from V and 4 from J, leaving 14 bases between them. The germline V gene encodes CDR1 LGHNA and CDR2 YNFKEQ. The chain's CDR3 is CASSLERGTYGYTF. CDR3 bases: TGTGCCAGCAGCTTGGAGAGGGGGACCTATGGCTACACCTTC.

This chain joins TRBV11-2 and TRBJ1-1; D remains unclear. Germline-derived CDR1 and CDR2 are SGHAT and FQNNGV. Trimming removed 6 bases at V and 5 bases at J, with 16 bases between. The CDR3 length is 14 residues. CDR3 nucleotide sequence: TGTGCCAGCAGTCCCCTCGATGGGTGGACTGAAGCTTTCTTT. The encoded protein is CASSPLDGWTEAFF.

The chain carries TRBV5-6 and TRBJ1-2; D is possibly TRBD1 (6 bases). The CDR3 is 13 amino acids. CDR1 and CDR2 (germline): SGHDT, YYEEEE. V was clipped by 7 bases and J by 5 bases, with 15 bases between them. The CDR3 bases are TGTGCCAGCGAAGGAGGGGGTAGTTATGGCTACACCTTC. Residues: CASEGGGSYGYTF. Full variable domain (rest looked up from reference TRBV5-6 and TRBJ1-2): DAGVTQSPTHLIKTRGQQVTLRCSPKSGHDTVSWYQQALGQGPQFIFQYYEEEERQRGNFPDRFSGHQFPNYSSELNVNALLLGDSALYLCASEGGGSYGYTFGSGTRLTVV.

This clone is termed medium-sized (0.01 to 0.1%). The chain employs TRBV27 and TRBJ1-1; D uncertain. The CDR3 runs 13 residues. CDR1 and CDR2 from the germline V gene are MNHEY and SMNVEV (reference sequence). The ends were cut back, 3 bases at V and 4 bases at J, with 9 bases in the middle. The CDR3 nucleotides read TGTGCCAGCAGTTTGAATCCAGCCACTGAAGCTTTCTTT. Amino acid sequence: CASSLNPATEAFF.

This chain connects TRBV7-9 to TRBJ1-1; 8 positions agree with TRBD1. The CDR3 has 15 amino acids. Germline CDR1 SEHNR, CDR2 FQNEAQ (reference sequence). The trim removed 2 bases at V and 1 base at J, leaving 3 bases unmatched. The CDR3 nucleotides are TGTGCCAGCAGCTTATGGCAGGGGGCGAACACTGAAGCTTTCTTT. This gives the protein CASSLWQGANTEAFF.

The CDR3: CASSQEAGSGELFF. The CDR3 DNA reads as TGTGCCAGCAGCCAAGAGGCGGGGAGCGGGGAGCTGTTTTTT. The chain carries TRBV11-3 and TRBJ2-2; possibly TRBD2 for D (6 bases). The CDR3 spans 14 residues. V lost 5 bases and J lost 7, with 14 bases in between. From germline, CDR1 is SGHNT and CDR2 YENEEA.

The chain links TRBV9 to TRBJ2-7, with D maybe TRBD1 (5 bases). The CDR3 spans 15 residues. From germline, CDR1 is SGDLS and CDR2 YYNGEE. Trimming left V 1 base short and J 2 bases short, with 13 bases between. The CDR3 nucleotides are TGTGCCAGCAGCGTAATCCCCGACAGAACCTACGAGCAGTACTTC. Residues: CASSVIPDRTYEQYF.